These T cell receptor beta chains were read from a single sample in a study of OX40 agonist ivuxolimab in advanced cancers. The assay was immunoSEQ multiplex PCR, and TCRdb's table has in-frame clones only and misses some. The table includes around 77,000 clones, around nine tenths detected once. The specimen was CD4+ or CD8+ T cells sorted from blood, collected in a trial of the OX40 agonist ivuxolimab. The receptors stem from an adult with an advanced solid tumor such as melanoma, head and neck, liver or kidney cancer. Each CDR3 is given without its conserved first and last residue.

V	J	CDR3
TRBV19	TRBJ2-2	ASSIGPDIGELF
TRBV5-6	TRBJ2-7	ASSLNYEQY
TRBV19	TRBJ1-3	ASNRDTSSGNTIY
TRBV6-5	TRBJ2-1	ASRTRQTYNEQF
TRBV5-4	TRBJ2-7	ASSRTGTRNPYEQY
TRBV5-1	TRBJ2-1	ASSLGEVYNEQF
TRBV4-3	TRBJ2-3	ASSQGGSGRVTDTQY
TRBV28	TRBJ1-2	ASSRHRGANYGYT
TRBV28	TRBJ1-6	ASRRGRSPLH
TRBV11-3	TRBJ2-1	ASSPRGSLVEQF